These T cell receptor beta chains were read from a single sample in a study of regulatory T cells in long-lasting Graves disease. TCRdb re-called the multiplex PCR reads through MiXCR, storing one row per CDR3 protein. The sample has around 400,000 distinct CDR3 sequences; around 20% are singletons. The sample in question was peripheral blood mononuclear cells (PBMCs), obtained when the disease was refractory, from a patient treated with antithyroid drugs. These receptors originate from a female donor with Graves disease. The conserved cysteine and the conserved F or W are not part of the CDR3 here.

TRBJ2-2	TRBV10-3	AIGTSVKNTGELF
TRBJ1-5	TRBV27	ASSHNRVQPQH
TRBJ1-1	TRBV6-9	ASSSGDRVRAF
TRBJ1-1	TRBV19	ASSSENTEAF
TRBJ1-1	TRBV7-2	ASSLISPEAF
TRBJ2-2	TRBV19	ASSMVAANTGELF
TRBJ1-2	TRBV19	ASSIIRPQGNYGYT
TRBJ2-1	TRBV20-1	SARAPAGNEQF
TRBJ1-5	TRBV7-2	ASSHGGMGQPQH
TRBJ1-2	TRBV12-3/TRBV12-4	ASSPRWGVYGYT
TRBJ2-3	TRBV28	ASSPTSAERGADTQY
TRBJ1-2	TRBV12-3/TRBV12-4	ASSSQGGNYGYT
TRBJ1-2	TRBV5-6	ASSLDVPPPNYGYT
TRBJ2-5	TRBV24-1	ATSDFPRPETQY
TRBJ2-7	TRBV20-1	SASVRGETYGGYEQY
TRBJ2-3	TRBV15	ATSRTSGTVDTQY
TRBJ2-5	TRBV27	ASSLFAGEEGQETQY
TRBJ2-7	TRBV27	ASSSRLAREQY
TRBJ2-5	TRBV2	ASRAGTGGSETQY
TRBJ1-1	TRBV7-9	ASSTQGLDTEAF
TRBJ1-1	TRBV3-1	ASTEAGKNTEAF
TRBJ2-2	TRBV2	ASSYMITGYKTNTGELF
.	TRBV4-1	ASSQEPGTSSYEQY
TRBJ1-2	TRBV19	ASSIQGHYGYT
TRBJ2-2	TRBV5-4	ASSRSGQGPGELF
TRBJ2-3	TRBV27	ASRQGGSDTQY
TRBJ2-7	TRBV16	ASSRSMGYEQY
TRBJ2-1	TRBV19	ASSITAGGRNEQF